The 11 T cell receptor beta chains presented below share a single source sample, sequenced in a study of blood T cells in healthy people across ages. A J-beta primer mix and a sample-barcoded 5' primer were used in a second PCR of about 7 to 12 cycles. One entry per CDR3 protein, called by TCRdb with MiXCR from the 5' RACE reads. The profile covers 700,000 to 850,000 distinct CDR3 sequences, with roughly 53% appearing a single time and roughly 37% taken by the ten largest. Sequences were obtained from blood. The receptors were sampled from a man aged 80 or over in good health.

This clonotype was seen a few times. The chain combines TRBV6-5 with TRBJ2-7; 7 bases align to TRBD2. The junction had 4 bases not matched to a gene; V was cut back by 4 bases and J by 4 bases. Germline CDR1 MNHEY, CDR2 SVGAGI. The CDR3 sequence is 13 residues long. The CDR3 spells CASSSSGLYEQYF. As DNA, the CDR3 is TGTGCCAGCAGTTCTAGCGGCCTTTACGAGCAGTACTTC.

V is TRBV18 and J is TRBJ1-5, with D maybe TRBD1 (6 bases). Trimming shortened V by 3 bases and J by 0 bases, and 18 bases separated the two germline ends. The CDR3 runs 18 residues. Germline-derived CDR1 and CDR2 are KGHSH and LQKENI. The CDR3 loop reads CASSPVTHGTLSNQPQHF. DNA for the CDR3: TGTGCCAGCTCACCGGTAACCCACGGGACACTTAGCAATCAGCCCCAGCATTTT. Filled out from reference TRBV18 and TRBJ1-5, the complete variable domain reads NAGVMQNPRHLVRRRGQEARLRCSPMKGHSHVYWYRQLPEEGLKFMVYLQKENIIDESGMPKERFSAEFPKEGPSILRIQQVVRGDSAAYFCASSPVTHGTLSNQPQHFGDGTRLSIL.

This clonotype was counted a few times. The rearrangement uses TRBV6-5 and TRBJ2-1; D remains ambiguous. Between the trimmed V and J ends, which lost 4 bases and 6 bases, there was a span of 10 bases. In germline, CDR1 is MNHEY, CDR2 SVGAGI. The CDR3 is 13 residues long. CDR3 residues: CASSSLGSNEQFF. CDR3 nucleotide sequence: TGTGCCAGCAGTTCCCTGGGTTCCAATGAGCAGTTCTTC.

V is TRBV7-3 and J is TRBJ2-3; D remains unclear. Germline V lookup: CDR1 SGHTA, CDR2 FQGTGA. Trimming removed 1 base from V and 8 bases from J, with 7 bases in between. This CDR3 spans 12 amino acids. CDR3: CASSLNQFTQYF. CDR3 coding DNA: TGTGCCAGCAGCTTAAATCAATTTACGCAGTATTTT.

The chain employs TRBV5-5 and TRBJ2-4, with 9 bases identical to TRBD1. Gene TRBJ2-7 matches the end of the DNA better, so the J call may be wrong. Per the germline V gene, CDR1 is SGHKS and CDR2 is YYEKEE (reference sequence). CDR3 length: 16 amino acids. The chain's CDR3 is CASSGGQGGLFYEQYF. The CDR3 region has the DNA TGTGCCAGCAGCGGGGGACAGGGAGGGCTTTTCTACGAGCAGTACTTC.

CDR3 protein: CSARAPGWGAAEAFF. CDR3 in DNA: TGCAGTGCTAGAGCCCCAGGATGGGGGGCGGCTGAAGCTTTCTTT. The V gene is TRBV20-1, the J gene TRBJ1-1; D is possibly TRBD1 (6 bases). The V gene lost 1 base and the J gene lost 6 bases, with 18 bases spanning the gap. This CDR3 has 15 residues. Germline assignment: CDR1 DFQATT and CDR2 SNEGSKA (reference sequence).

The J gene is TRBJ2-3, the V gene TRBV20-1; TRBD1 agrees at 7 bases. With V trimmed by 2 bases and J by 3 bases, 14 bases remained unmatched. The CDR3 consists of 17 residues. The V gene's germline CDR1 is DFQATT and CDR2 SNEGSKA (reference sequence). This chain's CDR3 is CSARSATGSWGTDTQYF. Here the CDR3 DNA reads TGCAGTGCTAGATCCGCGACAGGGAGCTGGGGGACAGATACGCAGTATTTT.

Only a few counts were recorded for this clonotype. The CDR3 spells CATSDPDRGSNEQFF. The CDR3 region has the DNA TGTGCCACCAGTGACCCGGACAGGGGCTCCAATGAGCAGTTCTTC. The gene calls are TRBV24-1 and TRBJ2-1; 9 bases are shared with TRBD1. This CDR3 contains 15 residues. J was trimmed by 6 bases and V by 4 bases; bases with no gene match: 6. CDR1 is KGHDR, CDR2 SFDVKD, per germline.

The V and J genes are TRBV5-6 and TRBJ2-6; no firm D call. This CDR3 is 15 amino acids long. V gave up 4 bases and J gave up 4 bases, with 12 bases separating them. Germline CDR1 reads SGHDT; CDR2 reads YYEEEE. The CDR3 coding sequence is TGTGCCAGCAGCCCGGTCATCCTCGGGGCCAACGTCCTGACTTTC. Translation: CASSPVILGANVLTF. The whole variable domain, remainder taken from reference TRBV5-6 and TRBJ2-6, is DAGVTQSPTHLIKTRGQQVTLRCSPKSGHDTVSWYQQALGQGPQFIFQYYEEEERQRGNFPDRFSGHQFPNYSSELNVNALLLGDSALYLCASSPVILGANVLTFGAGSRLTVL.

DNA of the CDR3: TGCGCCAGCAGCCCTTCGGCGGGGGCGGTATCTAATGAAAAACTGTTTTTT. Translation: CASSPSAGAVSNEKLFF. V gene TRBV5-1 combines with J gene TRBJ1-4; TRBD1 is a possible D gene (6 bases). Germline CDR1 and CDR2: SGHRS and YFSETQ. Trimming took off 4 bases at V and 3 bases at J, with 19 bases between the two ends. CDR3 size: 17 residues.

This chain connects TRBV14 to TRBJ2-5, with 7 positions matching TRBD2. This CDR3 has 15 residues. Germline V lookup: CDR1 SGHDN, CDR2 FVKESK. The V segment lost 2 bases and the J segment 2 bases; nucleotides outside the gene matches: 5. CDR3 sequence (DNA): TGTGCCAGCAGCCAATATAGCGGGCAACAAGAGACCCAGTACTTC. Its translation is CASSQYSGQQETQYF.